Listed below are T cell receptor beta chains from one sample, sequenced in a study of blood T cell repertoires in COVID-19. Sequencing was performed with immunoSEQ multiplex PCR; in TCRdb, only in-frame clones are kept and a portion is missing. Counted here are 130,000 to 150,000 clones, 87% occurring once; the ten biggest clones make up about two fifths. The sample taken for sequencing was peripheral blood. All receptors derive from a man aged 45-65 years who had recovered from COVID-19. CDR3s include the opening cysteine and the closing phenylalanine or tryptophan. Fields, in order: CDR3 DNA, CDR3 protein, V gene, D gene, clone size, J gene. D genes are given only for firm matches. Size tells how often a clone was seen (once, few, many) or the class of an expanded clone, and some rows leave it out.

DNA: TGTGCCAGCAGTTTAACAGGGGAAAAACTGTTTTTT
CDR3: CASSLTGEKLFF
V: TRBV12-3/TRBV12-4
D: NA
size: once
J: TRBJ1-4

DNA: TGTGCCAGCAGCTTTAGTAGGACAGGCCCGGGGACCCAGTACTTC
CDR3: CASSFSRTGPGTQYF
V: TRBV7-9
D: TRBD1
size: NA
J: TRBJ2-5

DNA: TGTGCCAGCAGTATCCAACAGGGGAGCACCGGGGAGCTGTTTTTT
CDR3: CASSIQQGSTGELFF
V: TRBV6-5
D: TRBD1
size: NA
J: TRBJ2-2

DNA: TGTGCCACCAGCAGAGTAGATAGCCGCGGGGGGGACTATGGCTACACCTTC
CDR3: CATSRVDSRGGDYGYTF
V: TRBV15
D: NA
size: few
J: TRBJ1-2

DNA: TGCGCCAGCAGCCTAAACGGGCAGGGGGCTCCCTCCTATGGCTACACCTTC
CDR3: CASSLNGQGAPSYGYTF
V: TRBV4-3
D: TRBD1
size: NA
J: TRBJ1-2

DNA: TGTGCCAGCTCACCCAGGGGAGACCAATCCCCCGAGCAGTACTTC
CDR3: CASSPRGDQSPEQYF
V: TRBV18
D: NA
size: NA
J: TRBJ2-7

DNA: TGCAGTGCTAGTCGGGGACAGAGCACAGATACGCAGTATTTT
CDR3: CSASRGQSTDTQYF
V: TRBV20-1
D: TRBD1
size: NA
J: TRBJ2-3

DNA: TGTGCCTACGAGGGGGGGACAGGGGGCGTCATCTCTGGAAACACCATATATTTT
CDR3: CAYEGGTGGVISGNTIYF
V: TRBV30
D: TRBD1
size: NA
J: TRBJ1-3

DNA: TGTGCCAGCAGCCTAGACAGGGAGGGTACCTACGAGCAGTACTTC
CDR3: CASSLDREGTYEQYF
V: TRBV7-9
D: NA
size: NA
J: TRBJ2-7

DNA: TGTGCCATCAGTGAGTCGGAGCGGGGCACTGAAGCTTTCTTT
CDR3: CAISESERGTEAFF
V: TRBV10-3
D: NA
size: NA
J: TRBJ1-1

DNA: TGTGCCAGCAGTTTCCTTACGGGGGGGGACACAGATACGCAGTATTTT
CDR3: CASSFLTGGDTDTQYF
V: TRBV28
D: TRBD2
size: once
J: TRBJ2-3

DNA: TGTGCCATCAGTGAGTCGGGACCCGGGAGGGGGAACACTGAAGCTTTCTTT
CDR3: CAISESGPGRGNTEAFF
V: TRBV10-3
D: NA
size: NA
J: TRBJ1-1

DNA: TGTGCCAGCAGCCCACGCCAGGGACAGGGGAACACTGAAGCTTTCTTT
CDR3: CASSPRQGQGNTEAFF
V: TRBV6-6
D: TRBD1
size: NA
J: TRBJ1-1

DNA: TGTGCCAGCAGCCCCAGACTAGCGGGGGGGTCGGGTACGCAGTATTTT
CDR3: CASSPRLAGGSGTQYF
V: TRBV7-2
D: TRBD2
size: NA
J: TRBJ2-3

DNA: TGTGCCAGCTCACCACCGCCAGTGAACACTGAAGCTTTCTTT
CDR3: CASSPPPVNTEAFF
V: TRBV18
D: NA
size: once
J: TRBJ1-1

DNA: TGTGCCAGCCGACGCTCCGACAGGCTGTCCTACGAGCAGTACTTC
CDR3: CASRRSDRLSYEQYF
V: TRBV6-5
D: NA
size: NA
J: TRBJ2-7

DNA: TGCAGCGTTGTCCCGACGGGGGAGGGTGGGTACGAGCAGTACTTC
CDR3: CSVVPTGEGGYEQYF
V: TRBV29-1
D: TRBD2
size: NA
J: TRBJ2-7

DNA: TGTGCCAGCAGAGACCTAAAACAGACAGGGGTCCAAGAGACCCAGTACTTC
CDR3: CASRDLKQTGVQETQYF
V: TRBV2
D: TRBD1
size: NA
J: TRBJ2-5

DNA: TGCGCCAGCAGCTCCGGGACAGGGTCGGTCACTGAAGCTTTCTTT
CDR3: CASSSGTGSVTEAFF
V: TRBV5-1
D: TRBD1
size: NA
J: TRBJ1-1

DNA: TGCGCCAGCAGCCAAGGCCGAGCGGGGGGCACCACAGATACGCAGTATTTT
CDR3: CASSQGRAGGTTDTQYF
V: TRBV4-1
D: TRBD2
size: once
J: TRBJ2-3

DNA: TGCAGCGTTGGGGACAACCTCGGGTCACCCCTCCACTTT
CDR3: CSVGDNLGSPLHF
V: TRBV29-1
D: NA
size: few
J: TRBJ1-6

DNA: TGTGCCAGCAGTTTCCGGAGCAAAGACTATGGCTACACCTTC
CDR3: CASSFRSKDYGYTF
V: TRBV28
D: NA
size: few
J: TRBJ1-2